This entry concerns a single T cell receptor beta chain. The record originates from a study of blood T cells in healthy people across ages. Sample-barcoded 5' priming and a J-beta primer mix drove a second PCR of about 6 to 12 cycles. From the 5' RACE reads, TCRdb called clonotypes with MiXCR, one entry per CDR3 protein. The sample has 1.8 million or so distinct CDR3 sequences; 39% are singletons. Germline V CDR1 and CDR2: SEHNR, FQNEAQ (reference sequence). Trimming left V 7 bases short and J 7 bases short, with 13 bases between. CDR3 size: 12 residues. The sequenced material came from blood. This clonotype was sampled from a human donor in good health. J is TRBJ1-1 and V is TRBV7-9; a possible D gene is TRBD1 (5 bases). DNA of the CDR3: TGTGCCAGCAACGGCGGGGGGGTTGAAGCTTTCTTT. Encoded protein: CASNGGGVEAFF.